Shown below are 14 T cell receptor beta chains from a single sample sequenced in a study of blood T cell repertoires in COVID-19. Sequencing was performed with immunoSEQ multiplex PCR; in TCRdb, only in-frame clones are kept and a portion is missing. This table has 90,000 to 130,000 clones, roughly four fifths appearing once. The sample taken for sequencing was peripheral blood. These receptors were obtained from a woman in her seventies with acute or convalescent COVID-19.

The chain is built from TRBV6-2 or TRBV6-3 and TRBJ1-6; D is unresolved. This CDR3 has 15 residues. V dropped 5 bases and J dropped 8 bases, with 16 bases sitting between them. Germline V lookup: CDR1 MNHEY, CDR2 SVGEGT. The CDR3 nucleotides read TGTGCCAGCAGTCTCCCCGGGGTTCTCTATTCACCCCTCCACTTT. Translated, it gives CASSLPGVLYSPLHF.

This clone came up a few times. The chain employs TRBV7-7 and TRBJ2-2; D is ambiguous. V lost 5 bases and J 5 bases, leaving 9 bases between the germline ends. The germline CDR1 and CDR2 sequences are SSHAT and FNYEAQ (reference sequence). The CDR3 totals 13 residues. The CDR3 DNA follows: TGTGCCAGCAGCCAATCTCGGACCGGGGAGCTGTTTTTT. As protein: CASSQSRTGELFF.

The chain employs TRBV11-2 and TRBJ1-4; D is perhaps TRBD1 (5 bases). Per germline, CDR1 SGHAT and CDR2 FQNNGV. The V and J ends lost 4 bases and 5 bases respectively, with 14 bases between them. The CDR3 extends over 15 amino acids. The CDR3 spells CASSYDSAANEKLFF. The CDR3 bases are TGTGCCAGCAGCTACGACAGTGCCGCGAATGAAAAACTGTTTTTT.

This clone was observed once. The chain uses TRBV9 and TRBJ2-7; D is perhaps TRBD1 (5 bases). Germline V gives CDR1 SGDLS, CDR2 YYNGEE. The CDR3 loop spans 15 amino acids. V was cut by 0 bases and J by 2 bases, with 12 bases left in between. This CDR3 reads CASSVGQGTAYEQYF. DNA for the CDR3: TGTGCCAGCAGCGTAGGCCAGGGTACCGCCTACGAGCAGTACTTC.

The chain joins TRBV7-7 to TRBJ2-5, with a tentative D call TRBD1 (6 bases). Germline V CDR1 and CDR2: SSHAT, FNYEAQ (reference sequence). Deletions cut 4 bases from V and 2 bases from J, with 11 bases between. The CDR3 length is 14 residues. The CDR3 region has the DNA TGTGCCAGCAGCTCGGGACACTCACAAGAGACCCAGTACTTC. This codes for CASSSGHSQETQYF.

The genes are TRBV7-9 and TRBJ1-2; D is uncertain. The germline V and J ends were trimmed by 1 base and 0 bases, with 3 bases remaining between them. The CDR3 is made up of 13 amino acids. Germline V gene data show CDR1 as SEHNR and CDR2 as FQNEAQ (reference sequence). The DNA of the CDR3 is TGTGCCAGCAGCTTAGGAGCTAACTATGGCTACACCTTC. Translated: CASSLGANYGYTF.

The chain links TRBV28 to TRBJ2-1, with TRBD1 matching over 10 bases. CDR1 and CDR2 from the germline V gene are MDHEN and SYDVKM. This CDR3 comprises 15 residues. V lost 5 bases to trimming and J lost 5 bases; unmatched junction nucleotides: 6. The CDR3 sequence: CASSHAGTGDNEQFF. CDR3 nucleotides: TGTGCCAGCAGTCACGCCGGGACAGGGGACAATGAGCAGTTCTTC.

The chain couples TRBV3-1 (or the pseudogene TRBV3-2) to TRBJ2-1, with 11 bases lining up with TRBD1. The CDR3 length is 15 residues. V was pared by 4 bases and J by 8 bases, with 7 bases of the junction left unmatched. The germline V gene has CDR1 LGHDT and CDR2 YNNKEL (reference sequence). The CDR3 region is CASSPGGTGGYEQFF. Written as DNA, the CDR3 is TGTGCCAGCAGCCCAGGAGGGACAGGGGGATATGAGCAGTTCTTC.

CDR3 amino acids: CASSETSNTGELFF. The CDR3, as DNA: TGTGCCAGCAGTGAGACATCGAACACCGGGGAGCTGTTTTTT. V and J are TRBV2 and TRBJ2-2; D gene uncertain. Trimming stripped 3 bases from V and 0 bases from J, with 5 bases between. The length of the CDR3 is 14 residues. The germline gives CDR1 SNHLY, CDR2 FYNNEI.

The rearrangement links TRBV7-8 to TRBJ1-6; 10 bases are shared with TRBD1. The germline gives CDR1 SGHVS, CDR2 FQNEAQ. CDR3 size: 17 residues. V trimming: 1 base; J trimming: 4 bases; junction bases outside the gene matches: 4. The DNA for the CDR3 is TGTGCCAGCAGCTTAGGACAGGGGGCTCGGTATAATTCACCCCTCCACTTT. Protein sequence: CASSLGQGARYNSPLHF.

This clone was counted between two and nine times. The V gene is TRBV18, the J gene TRBJ1-4; D may be TRBD1 (5 bases). Germline loops: CDR1 KGHSH, CDR2 LQKENI. CDR3 length: 16 residues. V lost 1 base and J lost 0, with 9 bases in between. This CDR3 reads CASSPLRGTTNEKLFF. CDR3 bases: TGTGCCAGCTCACCACTAAGGGGAACAACTAATGAAAAACTGTTTTTT.

Only one count was recorded for this clone. The chain links TRBV18 to TRBJ1-1; no clear D gene. Germline V gene data show CDR1 as KGHSH and CDR2 as LQKENI. The CDR3 length is 12 residues. V lost 2 bases and J 8 bases, leaving 9 bases between the germline ends. CDR3 amino acids: CASSPGEREAFF. CDR3 nucleotide sequence: TGTGCCAGCTCACCAGGTGAGCGAGAAGCTTTCTTT.

This chain joins TRBV28 and TRBJ1-5; 7 bases align to TRBD1. Germline V gene lookup returns CDR1 MDHEN and CDR2 SYDVKM. This CDR3 spans 15 amino acids. J lost 6 bases, V lost 10 bases, and 15 bases had no gene match. This chain's CDR3 is CATVSPGGQGQPQHF. As DNA, the CDR3 is TGTGCCACAGTATCTCCAGGGGGGCAGGGTCAGCCCCAGCATTTT. Looking up the rest from reference TRBV28 and TRBJ1-5 gives the full variable domain: DVKVTQSSRYLVKRTGEKVFLECVQDMDHENMFWYRQDPGLGLRLIYFSYDVKMKEKGDIPEGYSVSREKKERFSLILESASTNQTSMYLCATVSPGGQGQPQHFGDGTRLSIL.

The rearrangement joins TRBV6-6 to TRBJ1-1; D remains unclear. The CDR3 extends over 16 amino acids. CDR1 is MNHNY and CDR2 is SVGAGI in the germline V gene (reference sequence). V lost 0 bases to trimming and J lost 0 bases, with 11 bases between them. The CDR3 nucleotides are TGTGCCAGCAGTTACTCGAAGGCAGGCATGAACACTGAAGCTTTCTTT. Residues: CASSYSKAGMNTEAFF.